Listed here are 17 T cell receptor beta chains from one sample, sequenced in a study of CD8 T cells in ankylosing spondylitis. TCRdb re-analysed the 5' RACE reads in MiXCR, keeping a single row per CDR3 protein. This table has 300,000 to 350,000 distinct CDR3 sequences, roughly 20% appearing once. The sequencing sample was made of blood, either unsorted or a sorted T cell fraction (not recorded which). Receptor source: a female donor with ankylosing spondylitis or in good health (not recorded which).

The gene calls are TRBV7-2 and TRBJ2-7, with 13 bases fitting TRBD2. Germline values: CDR1 SGHTA, CDR2 FQGNSA. This CDR3 comprises 13 residues. The CDR3 sequence: CASSPTPGLAGSV. CDR3 DNA: TGTGCCAGCAGCCCCACTCCGGGACTAGCGGGGTCTGTC.

This rearrangement joins TRBV6-5 to TRBJ2-5; D is possibly TRBD2 (6 bases). V was shortened by 0 bases and J by 4 bases, with 9 bases between the two germline ends. The CDR3 spans 14 residues. The V gene's germline CDR1 is MNHEY and CDR2 SVGAGI. CDR3 DNA sequence: TGTGCCAGCAGTTACTCGGAGGGCCGAGAGACCCAGTACTTC. Its translation is CASSYSEGRETQYF.

This clonotype was observed at least ten times. The chain carries TRBV7-2 and TRBJ1-2; D call uncertain. Germline V gives CDR1 SGHTA, CDR2 FQGNSA. This CDR3 is built from 13 residues. V was trimmed by 5 bases and J by 4 bases, leaving 11 bases between them. The CDR3 region has the DNA TGTGCCAGCAGCCCATCCCGGGGCTATGGCTACACCTTC. Encoded protein: CASSPSRGYGYTF.

This clonotype occurred once. CDR3 in DNA: TGTGCCATGGGCCCCCGCCCCGTGGGACTAGCCTACAATGAGCAGTTCTTC. Its protein is CAMGPRPVGLAYNEQFF. The chain links TRBV5-6 to TRBJ2-1; 8 bases map to TRBD2. CDR1 SGHDT and CDR2 YYEEEE come from the germline V gene. Trimming at V came to 9 bases and at J to 2 bases, leaving 16 bases not matched to a gene. This CDR3 has 17 residues.

This clonotype was counted only a few times. The chain couples TRBV29-1 to TRBJ2-1; 10 bases line up with TRBD2. This CDR3 is 14 amino acids long. Germline assignment: CDR1 SQVTM and CDR2 ANQGSEA. Trimming removed 4 bases from V and 6 bases from J; junction bases left unmatched: 6. The CDR3 DNA follows: TGCAGCGTTGCACCAGCGGGAGGGCCCAATGAGCAGTTCTTC. The encoded protein is CSVAPAGGPNEQFF.

This clonotype appeared a few times. The chain uses TRBV15 and TRBJ2-7; perhaps TRBD1 as D (5 bases). The CDR3 has 15 residues. The germline V gene encodes CDR1 LNHNV and CDR2 YYDKDF (reference sequence). V was clipped by 0 bases and J by 6 bases, with 15 bases between them. The CDR3, as DNA: TGTGCCACCAGCAGAGACTTGGCAGGGAAGGGCGAGCAGTACTTC. Protein product: CATSRDLAGKGEQYF.

This chain uses TRBV23-1 with TRBJ2-1, with a tentative D call TRBD2 (8 bases). TRBV23-1 is an ORF, with its function uncertain. Trimming left V 6 bases short and J 0 bases short, with 12 bases between. The CDR3 runs 15 residues. The CDR3 DNA reads as TGCGCCAGCAGCAGGGGGACTAGCTCCTACAATGAGCAGTTCTTC. It encodes CASSRGTSSYNEQFF.

This chain uses TRBV5-1 with TRBJ1-1, with a tentative D call TRBD1 (6 bases). The CDR3 consists of 15 residues. Germline assignment: CDR1 SGHRS and CDR2 YFSETQ. V dropped 4 bases and J dropped 5 bases, with 18 bases sitting between them. The CDR3 reads CASSGGDRRVTEAFF. The CDR3 region has the DNA TGCGCCAGCAGCGGAGGTGACAGGAGGGTAACTGAAGCTTTCTTT.

The rearrangement links TRBV9 to TRBJ1-1, with a possible D match to TRBD1 (5 bases). The CDR3 has 12 residues. Germline values: CDR1 SGDLS, CDR2 YYNGEE. V lost 5 bases and J lost 1, with 6 bases in between. CDR3 sequence reads: CASRGPNTEAFF. The CDR3 DNA follows: TGTGCCAGCAGGGGACCGAACACTGAAGCTTTCTTT.

The chain carries TRBV2 and TRBJ2-1, with 8 bases lining up with TRBD2. This CDR3 spans 16 amino acids. V gave up 6 bases and J gave up 5 bases; unmatched junction bases: 12. Germline V gene sequence: CDR1 SNHLY, CDR2 FYNNEI. Here the CDR3 reads CASRSLLREEHNEQFF. Here the CDR3 DNA reads TGTGCCAGCAGATCCCTCTTGCGGGAGGAACACAATGAGCAGTTCTTC.

This sequence joins TRBV12-3 or TRBV12-4 and TRBJ2-7, with TRBD1 matching 7 bases. This CDR3 comprises 14 residues. Unmatched junction bases numbered 17, after V lost 6 bases and J lost 12 bases. The CDR3 reads CASSYLSDRAWVYF. The CDR3, as DNA: TGTGCCAGCAGCTACCTCTCCGACAGGGCCTGGGTGTACTTC.

In this sample, this clonotype turned up many times. This chain uses TRBV29-1 with TRBJ2-5; a weak D match, TRBD1 (7 bases). V was shortened by 2 bases and J by 7 bases, with 14 bases between the two germline ends. This CDR3 is 13 amino acids long. Looked up from germline, CDR1 is SQVTM and CDR2 is ANQGSEA. The CDR3 nucleotides are TGCAGCGTTGAATTCGGCCAGGGGGGGACCCAGTACTTC. Protein product: CSVEFGQGGTQYF.

Only a few counts were recorded for this clonotype. The chain combines TRBV20-1 with TRBJ2-3; 11 nucleotides align to TRBD2. CDR1 and CDR2 from the germline V gene are DFQATT and SNEGSKA (reference sequence). V lost 3 bases and J lost 7; bases outside the gene matches: 6. This CDR3 contains 14 residues. DNA of the CDR3: TGCAGTGCTAGCCTTAGCGGGAGGGCGAATACGCAGTATTTT. Its translation: CSASLSGRANTQYF.

J is TRBJ2-5 and V is TRBV29-1, with 8 bases identical to TRBD1. Germline values: CDR1 SQVTM, CDR2 ANQGSEA. After removal of 6 bases from V and 5 bases from J, the junction contained 11 bases not matched to a gene. The CDR3 length is 14 residues. CDR3 region: CSVVKDRVEETQYF. The DNA of the CDR3 is TGCAGCGTCGTAAAGGACAGGGTTGAGGAGACCCAGTACTTC.

There are a few counts of this clonotype. The chain employs TRBV14 and TRBJ2-2; D is possibly TRBD1 (5 bases). Trimming took off 0 bases at V and 6 bases at J, with 17 bases between the two ends. This CDR3 spans 17 amino acids. Germline CDR1 reads SGHDN; CDR2 reads FVKESK. CDR3 sequence (DNA): TGTGCCAGCAGCCAAGATTCTGCAGGGTTAAGATCCGGGGAGCTGTTTTTT. Its protein is CASSQDSAGLRSGELFF.

There are a few counts of this clonotype. CDR3 sequence (DNA): TGCAGTGCTAGAGAAGGCGGGAGGTTGCCAGATACGCAGTATTTT. It specifies CSAREGGRLPDTQYF. The rearrangement uses TRBV20-1 and TRBJ2-3, with 8 nucleotides matching TRBD2. The length of the CDR3 is 15 residues. Germline V gene sequence: CDR1 DFQATT, CDR2 SNEGSKA (reference sequence). Trimming at V came to 0 bases and at J to 4 bases, leaving 6 bases not matched to a gene.

This clonotype showed up just a few times. The chain recombines TRBV20-1 with TRBJ2-5, with D maybe TRBD1 (5 bases). The ends were cut back, 1 base at V and 6 bases at J, with 15 bases in the middle. This CDR3 is 14 amino acids long. Germline loops: CDR1 DFQATT, CDR2 SNEGSKA (reference sequence). The CDR3 DNA is TGCAGTGCTAGAGGGGGCGTGGGCGTGAAGACCCAGTACTTC. Its protein is CSARGGVGVKTQYF.